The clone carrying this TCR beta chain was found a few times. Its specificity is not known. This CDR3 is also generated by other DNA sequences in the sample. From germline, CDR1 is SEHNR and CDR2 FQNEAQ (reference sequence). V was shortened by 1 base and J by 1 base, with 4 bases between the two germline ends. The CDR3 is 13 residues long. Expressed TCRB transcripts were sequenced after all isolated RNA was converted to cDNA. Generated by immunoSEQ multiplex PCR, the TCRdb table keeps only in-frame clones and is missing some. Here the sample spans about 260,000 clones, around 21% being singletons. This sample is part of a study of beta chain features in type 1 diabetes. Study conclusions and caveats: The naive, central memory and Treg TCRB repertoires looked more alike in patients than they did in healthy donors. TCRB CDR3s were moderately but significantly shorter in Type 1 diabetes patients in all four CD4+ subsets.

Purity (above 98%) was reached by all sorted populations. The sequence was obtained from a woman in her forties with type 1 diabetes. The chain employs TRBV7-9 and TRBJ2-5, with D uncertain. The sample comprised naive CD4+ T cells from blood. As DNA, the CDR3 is TGTGCCAGCAGCTTAGGTCTCCAAGAGACCCAGTACTTC. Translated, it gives CASSLGLQETQYF.